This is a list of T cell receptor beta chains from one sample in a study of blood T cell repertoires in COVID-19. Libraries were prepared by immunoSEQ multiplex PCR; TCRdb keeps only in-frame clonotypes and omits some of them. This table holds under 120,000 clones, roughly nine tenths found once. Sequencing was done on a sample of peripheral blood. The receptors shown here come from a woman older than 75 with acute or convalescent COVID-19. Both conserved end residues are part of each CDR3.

CASSFRQGSTYEQYF 15 TRBJ2-7 TRBV28
CASRGVNTEAFF 12 TRBJ1-1 TRBV12-3/TRBV12-4
CASSVAGGGLDTQYF 15 TRBJ2-3 TRBV9
CASSEGGQGYEQYF 14 TRBJ2-7 TRBV2
CSASHSSWTGELFF 14 TRBJ2-2 TRBV20-1
CATSRDLEGYEQYF 14 TRBJ2-7 TRBV15
CASSQGLVEKLFF 13 TRBJ1-4 TRBV4-1
CASRGQGSDTEAFF 14 TRBJ1-1 TRBV6-5
CASSRQGSSYEQYF 14 TRBJ2-7 TRBV18
CASTVQETQYF 11 TRBJ2-5 TRBV19
CASSIGFLRKPNSPLHF 17 TRBJ1-6 TRBV19
CASSFLRIRGGNTEAFF 17 TRBJ1-1 TRBV11-2
CASSLKTGGVYEQYF 15 TRBJ2-7 TRBV5-1
CSVTHSHRDGSYEQYF 16 TRBJ2-7 TRBV29-1
CASSLDQGFEAFF 13 TRBJ1-1 TRBV11-2
CASTPSGGTPTDTQYF 16 TRBJ2-3 TRBV28
CASSSGTFEKLFF 13 TRBJ1-4 TRBV5-4
CASSVDGSNQPQHF 14 TRBJ1-5 TRBV9
CASSLLSGQGNIQYF 15 TRBJ2-4 TRBV5-1
CASSIVRGKAGELFF 15 TRBJ2-2 TRBV19
CASSPPRSVLGNTIYF 16 TRBJ1-3 TRBV28
CASSFGANLYGYTF 14 TRBJ1-2 TRBV5-6
CASSLTGFNQPQHF 14 TRBJ1-5 TRBV27
CASLFSAAEAFF 12 TRBJ1-1 TRBV6-5
CASSRRHRSADTQYF 15 TRBJ2-3 TRBV3-1/TRBV3-2
CASSRTTGGLNTEAFF 16 TRBJ1-1 TRBV28
CASSQGTVAGGASGYTF 17 TRBJ1-2 TRBV3-1/TRBV3-2
CASSPLQGKNIQYF 14 TRBJ2-4 TRBV18
CASSLGGENSPLHF 14 TRBJ1-6 TRBV5-1
CASSGQGTNQPQHF 14 TRBJ1-5 TRBV19
CASSESFSPTDTQYF 15 TRBJ2-3 TRBV10-1
CASSLEGTNREKLFF 15 TRBJ1-4 TRBV5-5
CSVVPYNTYEQYF 13 TRBJ2-7 TRBV29-1
CASSSSYEQYF 11 TRBJ2-7 TRBV11-2
CASSLGTGRIQVGDTQYF 18 TRBJ2-3 TRBV7-6
CASSYSGTGIPHEQFF 16 TRBJ2-1 TRBV6-5